Detailed here is one TCR beta chain. TCRdb's copy holds only in-frame clones and misses some; the assay was immunoSEQ multiplex PCR. This repertoire shows roughly 250,000 clones, 75% to 90% found once; its top ten account for 2% to 2.5%. This record comes from a study of blood T cell repertoires in COVID-19. This CDR3 is built from 14 residues. Germline trimming cut 2 bases from V and 5 bases from J; bases unmatched to any gene: 6. The germline CDR1 and CDR2 sequences are MGHRA and YSYEKL. Researchers sorted participants into cohorts using their self-reported clinical history. Material: PBMCs or T cells enriched from blood (not recorded which). The chain carries TRBV4-1 and TRBJ2-7; TRBD2 matches 7 bases. The sequence derives from a woman under 30 who had recovered from COVID-19. The CDR3 sequence is CASSQSGLVHEQYF. The CDR3 DNA reads as TGCGCCAGCAGCCAATCCGGACTAGTCCACGAGCAGTACTTC.